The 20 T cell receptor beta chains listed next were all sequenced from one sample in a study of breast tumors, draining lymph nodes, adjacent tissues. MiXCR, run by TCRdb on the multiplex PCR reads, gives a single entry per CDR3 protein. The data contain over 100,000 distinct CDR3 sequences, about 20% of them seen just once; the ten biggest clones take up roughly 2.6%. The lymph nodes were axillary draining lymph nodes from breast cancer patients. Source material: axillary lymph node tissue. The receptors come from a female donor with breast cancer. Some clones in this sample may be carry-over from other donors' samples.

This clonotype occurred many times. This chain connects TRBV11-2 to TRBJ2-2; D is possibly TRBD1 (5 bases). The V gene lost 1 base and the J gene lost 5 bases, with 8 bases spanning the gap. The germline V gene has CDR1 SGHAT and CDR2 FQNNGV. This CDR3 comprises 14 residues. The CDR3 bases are TGTGCCAGCAGCTTAGGACCAGGGACCGGGGAGCTGTTTTTT. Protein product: CASSLGPGTGELFF.

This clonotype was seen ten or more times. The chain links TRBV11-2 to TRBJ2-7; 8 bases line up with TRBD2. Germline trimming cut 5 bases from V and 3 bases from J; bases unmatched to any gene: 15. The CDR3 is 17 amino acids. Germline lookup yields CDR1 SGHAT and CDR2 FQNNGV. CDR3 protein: CASSLRASGSGYYEQYF. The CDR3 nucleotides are TGTGCCAGCAGCCTCCGGGCCAGCGGGAGCGGCTACTACGAGCAGTACTTC.

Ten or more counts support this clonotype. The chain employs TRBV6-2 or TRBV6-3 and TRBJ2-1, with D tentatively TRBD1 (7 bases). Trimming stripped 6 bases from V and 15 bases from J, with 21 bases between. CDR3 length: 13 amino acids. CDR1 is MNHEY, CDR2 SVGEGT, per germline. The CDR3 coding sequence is TGTGCCAGCAGGATTACATATCGACAGGGAGGGTTCTTC. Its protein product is CASRITYRQGGFF.

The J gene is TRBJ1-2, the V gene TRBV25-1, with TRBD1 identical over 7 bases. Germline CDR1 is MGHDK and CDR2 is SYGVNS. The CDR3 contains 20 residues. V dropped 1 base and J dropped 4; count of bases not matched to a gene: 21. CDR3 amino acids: CASSESGTALPRGLSYGYTF. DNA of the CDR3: TGTGCCAGCAGTGAATCTGGGACAGCCCTGCCCAGGGGGTTGTCCTATGGCTACACCTTC.

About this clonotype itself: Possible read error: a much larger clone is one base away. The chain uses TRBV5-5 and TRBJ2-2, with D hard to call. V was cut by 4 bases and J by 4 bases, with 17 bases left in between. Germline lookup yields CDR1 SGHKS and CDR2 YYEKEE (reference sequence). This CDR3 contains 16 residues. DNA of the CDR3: TGTGCCAGCAGCGAACGGGCCAGGTGGGGCACCGGGGAGCTGTTTTTT. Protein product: CASSERARWGTGELFF.

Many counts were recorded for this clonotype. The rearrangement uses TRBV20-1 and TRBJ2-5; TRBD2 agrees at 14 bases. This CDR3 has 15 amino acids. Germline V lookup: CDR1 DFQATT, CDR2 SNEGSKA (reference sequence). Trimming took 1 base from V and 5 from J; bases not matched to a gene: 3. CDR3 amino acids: CSARGLAGGVETQYF. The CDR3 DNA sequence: TGCAGTGCTAGAGGACTAGCGGGAGGGGTTGAGACCCAGTACTTC.

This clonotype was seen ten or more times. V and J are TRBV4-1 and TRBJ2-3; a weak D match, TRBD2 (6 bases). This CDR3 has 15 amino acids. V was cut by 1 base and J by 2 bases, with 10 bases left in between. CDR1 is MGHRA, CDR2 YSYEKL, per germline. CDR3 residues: CASSQVPGVTDTQYF. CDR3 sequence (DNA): TGCGCCAGCAGCCAAGTCCCGGGAGTCACAGATACGCAGTATTTT.

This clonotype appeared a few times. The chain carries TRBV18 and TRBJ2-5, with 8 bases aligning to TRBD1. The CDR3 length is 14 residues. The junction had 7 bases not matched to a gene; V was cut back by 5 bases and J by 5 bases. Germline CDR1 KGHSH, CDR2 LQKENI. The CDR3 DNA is TGTGCCAGCTCAATCAAGGACAGGGCTGAGACCCAGTACTTC. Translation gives CASSIKDRAETQYF. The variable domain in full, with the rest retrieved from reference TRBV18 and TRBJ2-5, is NAGVMQNPRHLVRRRGQEARLRCSPMKGHSHVYWYRQLPEEGLKFMVYLQKENIIDESGMPKERFSAEFPKEGPSILRIQQVVRGDSAAYFCASSIKDRAETQYFGPGTRLLVL.

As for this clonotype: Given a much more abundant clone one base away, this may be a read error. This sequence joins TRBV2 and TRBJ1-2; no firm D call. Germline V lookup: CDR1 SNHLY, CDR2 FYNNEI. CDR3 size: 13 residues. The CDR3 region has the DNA TGTACCAGCAGTGTAAAAGGTTTGGGTGGCTACACCTTC. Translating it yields CTSSVKGLGGYTF.

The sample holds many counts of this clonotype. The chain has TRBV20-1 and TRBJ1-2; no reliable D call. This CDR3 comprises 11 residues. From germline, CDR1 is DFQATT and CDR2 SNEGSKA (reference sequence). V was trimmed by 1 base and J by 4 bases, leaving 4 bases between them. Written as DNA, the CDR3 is TGCAGTGCTAGAGCAATCTATGGCTACACCTTC. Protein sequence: CSARAIYGYTF.

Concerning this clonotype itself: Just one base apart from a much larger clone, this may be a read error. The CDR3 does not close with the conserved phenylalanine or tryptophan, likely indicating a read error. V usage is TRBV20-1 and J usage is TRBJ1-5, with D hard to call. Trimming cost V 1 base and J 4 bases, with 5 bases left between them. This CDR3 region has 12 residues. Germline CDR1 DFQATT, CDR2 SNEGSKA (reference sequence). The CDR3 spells CSARARNQPQHS. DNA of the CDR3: TGCAGTGCTAGAGCCCGGAATCAGCCCCAGCATTCT.

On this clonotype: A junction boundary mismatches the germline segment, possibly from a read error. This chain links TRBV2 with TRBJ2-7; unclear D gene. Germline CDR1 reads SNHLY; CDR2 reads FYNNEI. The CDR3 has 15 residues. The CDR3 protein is CASSEAPRGSYEQCF. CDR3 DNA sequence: TGTGCCAGCAGTGAGGCCCCGCGCGGCTCCTACGAGCAGTGCTTC.

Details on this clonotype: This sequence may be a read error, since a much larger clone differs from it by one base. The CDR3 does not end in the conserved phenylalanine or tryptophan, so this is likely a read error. The CDR3 nucleotides are TGTGCCAGTAGTATTCTGGCACTAGCGGAATACAATGAGCAGTTCTCC. It is translated as CASSILALAEYNEQFS. The chain links TRBV19 to TRBJ2-1; 8 nucleotides line up with TRBD2. Germline CDR1 reads LNHDA; CDR2 reads SQIVND (reference sequence). The V segment lost 3 bases and the J segment 4 bases; nucleotides outside the gene matches: 8. The CDR3 has 16 residues.

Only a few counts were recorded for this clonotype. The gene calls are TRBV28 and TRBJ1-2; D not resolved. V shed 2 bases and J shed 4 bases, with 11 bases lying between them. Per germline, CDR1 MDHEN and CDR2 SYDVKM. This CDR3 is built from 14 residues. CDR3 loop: CASSLTPAGYGYTF. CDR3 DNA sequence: TGTGCCAGCAGTTTAACGCCCGCCGGCTATGGCTACACCTTC.

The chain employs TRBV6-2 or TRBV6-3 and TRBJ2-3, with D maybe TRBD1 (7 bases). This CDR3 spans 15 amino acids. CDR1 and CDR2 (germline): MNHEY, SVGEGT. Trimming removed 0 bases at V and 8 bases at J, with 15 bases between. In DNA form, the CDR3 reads TGTGCCAGCAGTTACTCGACCCAGGGGGGAGGTACGCAGTATTTT. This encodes CASSYSTQGGGTQYF.

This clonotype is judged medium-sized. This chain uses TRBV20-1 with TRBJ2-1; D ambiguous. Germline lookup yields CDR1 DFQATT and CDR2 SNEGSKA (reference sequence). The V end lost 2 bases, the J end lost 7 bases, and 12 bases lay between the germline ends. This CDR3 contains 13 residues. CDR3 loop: CSARYDPRNEQFF. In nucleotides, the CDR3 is TGCAGTGCTAGATACGACCCCCGGAATGAGCAGTTCTTC.

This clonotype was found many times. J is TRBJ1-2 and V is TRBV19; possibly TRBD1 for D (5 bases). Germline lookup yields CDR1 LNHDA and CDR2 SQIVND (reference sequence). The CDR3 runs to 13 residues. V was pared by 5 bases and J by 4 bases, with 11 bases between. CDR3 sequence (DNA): TGTGCCAGTAGTCCCCGGGACCTCTATGGCTACACCTTC. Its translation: CASSPRDLYGYTF.

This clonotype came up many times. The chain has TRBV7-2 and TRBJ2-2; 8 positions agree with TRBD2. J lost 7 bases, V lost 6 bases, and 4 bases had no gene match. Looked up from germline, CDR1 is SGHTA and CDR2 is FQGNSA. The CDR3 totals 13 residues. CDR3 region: CASRPGGIGELFF. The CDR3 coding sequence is TGTGCCAGCAGGCCGGGGGGGATCGGGGAGCTGTTTTTT.

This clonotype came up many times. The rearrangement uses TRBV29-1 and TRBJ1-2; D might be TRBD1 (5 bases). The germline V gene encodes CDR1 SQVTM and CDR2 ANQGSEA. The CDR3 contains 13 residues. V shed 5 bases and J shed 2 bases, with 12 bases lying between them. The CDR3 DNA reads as TGCAGCGTTTCAGACAGAGCGAACTATGGCTACACCTTC. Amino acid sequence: CSVSDRANYGYTF.

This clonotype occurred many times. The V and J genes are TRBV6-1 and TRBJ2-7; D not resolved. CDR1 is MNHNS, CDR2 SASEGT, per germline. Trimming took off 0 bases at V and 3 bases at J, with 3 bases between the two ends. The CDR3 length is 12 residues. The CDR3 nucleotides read TGTGCCAGCAGTGAAGCCTACTACGAGCAGTACTTC. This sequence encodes CASSEAYYEQYF.